The 20 T cell receptor beta chains reported below all come from one sample, sequenced in a study of T-cell memory formation after mild COVID-19. TCRdb re-analysed the 5' RACE reads in MiXCR, keeping a single row per CDR3 protein. The table includes about 410,000 distinct CDR3 sequences, 18% detected once. Input material: PBMCs or a T cell subset sorted from them (not recorded which). The receptor set was obtained from a man aged 18 to 29 who had mild COVID-19 (a few samples of this study predate the infection). Cell type and time point are not known.

This clonotype was seen a handful of times. The J gene is TRBJ2-3, the V gene TRBV7-3; a possible D gene is TRBD2 (6 bases). CDR1 and CDR2 (germline): SGHTA, FQGTGA. The CDR3 contains 14 residues. The V gene lost 0 bases and the J gene lost 5 bases, with 9 bases spanning the gap. Here the CDR3 reads CASSLTGRGDTQYF. Here the CDR3 DNA reads TGTGCCAGCAGCTTAACGGGGCGGGGAGATACGCAGTATTTT. The variable domain in full, completed from reference TRBV7-3 and TRBJ2-3, reads GAGVSQTPSNKVTEKGKYVELRCDPISGHTALYWYRQSLGQGPEFLIYFQGTGAADDSGLPNDRFFAVRPEGSVSTLKIQRTERGDSAVYLCASSLTGRGDTQYFGPGTRLTVL.

The chain has TRBV20-1 and TRBJ2-1; no clear D gene. Trimming took off 6 bases at V and 0 bases at J, with 15 bases between the two ends. The germline CDR1 and CDR2 sequences are DFQATT and SNEGSKA (reference sequence). This CDR3 region has 15 residues. CDR3 sequence (DNA): TGCAGTGCGGTTGGTACTCTCAGCTCCTACAATGAGCAGTTCTTC. This gives the protein CSAVGTLSSYNEQFF.

This clonotype was seen a handful of times. The chain combines TRBV12-3 or TRBV12-4 with TRBJ2-7; D might be TRBD2 (5 bases). The V and J ends lost 7 bases and 1 base respectively, with 14 bases between them. This CDR3 comprises 14 residues. CDR3 loop: CASTLRDPSYEQYF. DNA for the CDR3: TGTGCCAGCACCCTCCGGGATCCTTCCTACGAGCAGTACTTC.

V is TRBV7-6 and J is TRBJ2-3, with D possibly matching TRBD1 (5 bases). Between the trimmed V and J ends, which lost 5 bases and 5 bases, there was a span of 17 bases. This CDR3 comprises 15 residues. Germline V gives CDR1 SGHVS, CDR2 FNYEAQ. The CDR3 spells CASSRQPGRGDTQYF. The DNA for the CDR3 is TGTGCCAGCAGCCGACAGCCCGGGCGTGGAGATACGCAGTATTTT.

The V gene is TRBV7-3, the J gene TRBJ2-2, with D uncertain. Germline-derived CDR1 and CDR2 are SGHTA and FQGTGA. The CDR3 has 17 amino acids. The V end was cut by 4 bases, the J end by 2 bases, with 17 bases between. CDR3 sequence: CASSWSAERANTGELFF. CDR3 sequence (DNA): TGTGCCAGCAGCTGGTCGGCGGAAAGGGCAAACACCGGGGAGCTGTTTTTT.

This clonotype was detected many times. This chain uses TRBV27 with TRBJ1-5; D remains unclear. Trimming shortened V by 6 bases and J by 3 bases, and 12 bases separated the two germline ends. The CDR3 runs to 14 residues. Germline V gene lookup returns CDR1 MNHEY and CDR2 SMNVEV (reference sequence). This CDR3 is CASRATGFNQPQHF. CDR3 nucleotides: TGTGCCAGCAGAGCGACGGGCTTCAATCAGCCCCAGCATTTT.

The chain links TRBV7-6 to TRBJ1-3; TRBD1 is a possible D gene (5 bases). Per the germline V gene, CDR1 is SGHVS and CDR2 is FNYEAQ. The CDR3 length is 18 residues. Deletions cut 2 bases from V and 0 bases from J, with 17 bases between. The CDR3 DNA follows: TGTGCCAGCAGCTTAAACCCGGGACCGTTGATCTCTGGAAACACCATATATTTT. This translates into CASSLNPGPLISGNTIYF. The complete variable domain, with remaining parts taken from reference TRBV7-6 and TRBJ1-3, reads GAGVSQSPRYKVTKRGQDVALRCDPISGHVSLYWYRQALGQGPEFLTYFNYEAQQDKSGLPNDRFSAERPEGSISTLTIQRTEQRDSAMYRCASSLNPGPLISGNTIYFGEGSWLTVV.

The chain has TRBV7-2 and TRBJ2-1; D is possibly TRBD2 (6 bases). Germline CDR1 reads SGHTA; CDR2 reads FQGNSA. Trimming removed 4 bases from V and 9 bases from J, with 22 bases in between. This CDR3 is 16 amino acids long. CDR3 sequence reads: CASSSKTSPGRSEQFF. The CDR3 nucleotides read TGTGCCAGCAGCTCTAAGACTAGTCCGGGGAGGTCTGAGCAGTTCTTC.

This clonotype has a handful of counts. The chain has TRBV4-1 and TRBJ2-5; D is unresolved. The germline CDR1 and CDR2 sequences are MGHRA and YSYEKL. The CDR3 runs 13 residues. V lost 1 base to trimming and J lost 4 bases, with 7 bases between them. The CDR3 nucleotides are TGCGCCAGCAGCCAAGCCGTCTCAGAGACCCAGTACTTC. Its translation is CASSQAVSETQYF.

This clonotype occurred many times. The J gene is TRBJ2-3, the V gene TRBV7-9, with D possibly being TRBD1 or TRBD2 (5 bases each). The V gene lost 2 bases and the J gene lost 6 bases, with 12 bases spanning the gap. The CDR3 runs to 14 residues. Germline-derived CDR1 and CDR2 are SEHNR and FQNEAQ (reference sequence). CDR3 sequence: CASSLWGSADTQYF. The CDR3 DNA is TGTGCCAGCAGCTTATGGGGGTCGGCGGATACGCAGTATTTT.

The gene calls are TRBV5-4 and TRBJ2-2, with D possibly TRBD1 on 6 matching bases. The V end was cut by 5 bases, the J end by 3 bases, with 14 bases between. Germline CDR1 is SGHNT and CDR2 is YYREEE (reference sequence). The length of the CDR3 is 15 residues. Here the CDR3 DNA reads TGTGCCAGCAGACGAGGGGGTGTGGACACCGGGGAGCTGTTTTTT. This translates into CASRRGGVDTGELFF.

This clonotype was counted between two and nine times. The rearrangement links TRBV25-1 to TRBJ2-3, with D possibly being TRBD2 (5 bases). The CDR3 has 14 residues. CDR1 and CDR2 from the germline V gene are MGHDK and SYGVNS. V was clipped by 4 bases and J by 5 bases, with 13 bases between them. The DNA of the CDR3 is TGTGCCAGCAGTGGGACGTCCCGGGGAGATACGCAGTATTTT. It encodes CASSGTSRGDTQYF.

The chain is built from TRBV30 and TRBJ2-5; 8 bases are a match to TRBD1. Trimming at V came to 0 bases and at J to 2 bases, leaving 11 bases not matched to a gene. The germline V gene encodes CDR1 GTSNPN and CDR2 SVGIG (reference sequence). The CDR3 covers 17 residues. This CDR3 reads CAWSVGTGWGSQETQYF. The CDR3, as DNA: TGTGCCTGGAGTGTGGGGACAGGCTGGGGCTCACAAGAGACCCAGTACTTC.

This clonotype has just a few counts. The chain carries TRBV3-1 and TRBJ1-2, with unresolved D. The V end lost 3 bases, the J end lost 6 bases, and 17 bases lay between the germline ends. The CDR3 contains 15 residues. Germline V lookup: CDR1 LGHDT, CDR2 YNNKEL (reference sequence). In DNA, the CDR3 is TGTGCCAGCAGCCAGCCAACTACCTTACGTGATGGCTACACCTTC. It is translated as CASSQPTTLRDGYTF.

J is TRBJ1-2 and V is TRBV15; D is ambiguous. Per germline, CDR1 LNHNV and CDR2 YYDKDF (reference sequence). Trimming took 5 bases from V and 7 from J, leaving 11 bases between them. The length of the CDR3 is 12 residues. DNA of the CDR3: TGTGCCACCAGCCGGGGTGGGGTTGGCTACACCTTC. This encodes CATSRGGVGYTF. Variable domain in full (rest from reference TRBV15 and TRBJ1-2): DAMVIQNPRYQVTQFGKPVTLSCSQTLNHNVMYWYQQKSSQAPKLLFHYYDKDFNNEADTPDNFQSRRPNTSFCFLDIRSPGLGDTAMYLCATSRGGVGYTFGSGTRLTVV.

The chain uses TRBV7-9 and TRBJ1-2, with a possible D match to TRBD1 (5 bases). V gave up 6 bases and J gave up 5 bases, with 10 bases separating them. The germline V gene encodes CDR1 SEHNR and CDR2 FQNEAQ (reference sequence). The CDR3 is 12 residues long. CDR3 sequence reads: CASRQGSYGYTF. The DNA of the CDR3 is TGTGCCAGCAGGCAGGGATCATATGGCTACACCTTC.

This clonotype came up many times. This chain uses TRBV20-1 with TRBJ2-7; D ambiguous. V was clipped by 7 bases and J by 3 bases, with 7 bases between them. The CDR3 totals 10 residues. Germline V lookup: CDR1 DFQATT, CDR2 SNEGSKA (reference sequence). The CDR3, as DNA: TGCAGTGTCCTGAACTACGAGCAGTACTTC. It yields the protein CSVLNYEQYF.

This clonotype has only a few counts. The chain carries TRBV4-3 and TRBJ1-1, with D uncertain. Germline values: CDR1 LGHNA, CDR2 YSLEER. The V gene lost 2 bases and the J gene lost 1 base, with 20 bases spanning the gap. There are 18 residues in the CDR3. The CDR3 coding sequence is TGCGCCAGCAGCCAAATGCTAAGGGTGGGGAGTAGGAACACTGAAGCTTTCTTT. Its translation is CASSQMLRVGSRNTEAFF.

The chain couples TRBV19 to TRBJ2-1; D gene uncertain. Trimming took 0 bases from V and 2 from J, leaving 8 bases between them. Per the germline V gene, CDR1 is LNHDA and CDR2 is SQIVND (reference sequence). CDR3 length equals 15 residues. The CDR3 DNA reads as TGTGCCAGTAGTATAGATCTGGCTCCCTACAATGAGCAGTTCTTC. Translating gives CASSIDLAPYNEQFF.

This clonotype was recorded a few times. CDR3 DNA sequence: TGTGCCAGCAGCCAGCGGGGCCGAGATACGCAGTATTTT. The encoded protein is CASSQRGRDTQYF. This rearrangement joins TRBV7-2 to TRBJ2-3; 7 nucleotides align to TRBD2. V lost 5 bases, J lost 5 bases, and 4 bases stayed unmatched. Per germline, CDR1 SGHTA and CDR2 FQGNSA. This CDR3 comprises 13 residues. Full variable domain (rest looked up from reference TRBV7-2 and TRBJ2-3): GAGVSQSPSNKVTEKGKDVELRCDPISGHTALYWYRQSLGQGLEFLIYFQGNSAPDKSGLPSDRFSAERTGGSVSTLTIQRTQQEDSAVYLCASSQRGRDTQYFGPGTRLTVL.